This TCR beta chain was observed in a study of blood T cell repertoires in COVID-19. The CDR3 runs 15 residues. V shed 2 bases, J shed 4 bases, and the junction held 3 bases outside the gene matches. Looked up from germline, CDR1 is MNHNS and CDR2 is SASEGT. Profiling relied on immunoSEQ multiplex PCR, and the TCRdb table lists in-frame clones only, not all of them. The data contain under 150,000 clones, about 77% of them singletons. This clone was observed a few times. V usage is TRBV6-1 and J usage is TRBJ1-1; 11 nucleotides line up with TRBD1. The receptor was isolated from an older man with acute or convalescent COVID-19. The specimen was peripheral blood. The CDR3 spells CASSERGTGGTEAFF. CDR3 coding DNA: TGTGCCAGCAGTGAAAGGGGGACAGGGGGCACTGAAGCTTTCTTT.